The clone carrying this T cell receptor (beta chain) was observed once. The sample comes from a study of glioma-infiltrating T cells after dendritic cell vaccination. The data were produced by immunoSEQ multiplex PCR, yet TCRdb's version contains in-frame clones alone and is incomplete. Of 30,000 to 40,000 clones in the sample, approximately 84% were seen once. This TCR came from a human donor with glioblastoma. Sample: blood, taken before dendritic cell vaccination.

This CDR3 is CASRDTGSRGPLHF. CDR3 nucleotides: TGCGCCAGCAGAGATACAGGGTCTCGAGGACCCCTCCACTTT. The V and J genes are TRBV5-1 and TRBJ1-6, with D possibly matching TRBD1 (6 bases). The CDR3 totals 14 residues. In germline, CDR1 is SGHRS, CDR2 YFSETQ. Trimming shortened V by 5 bases and J by 12 bases, and 18 bases separated the two germline ends.